This TCR beta chain stems from a study of CD4+ T cells in melanoma. General study findings and limits: CD8+ T cell, macrophage and B cell function reportedly correlated with neoantigen-specific CD4+ T cells. Reportedly, melanoma neoantigen-specific CD4+ T cells showed varied differentiation states.

The protocol was immunoSEQ multiplex PCR, while the TCRdb copy is restricted to in-frame clones and leaves out a portion. The sample shows some 21,000 clones, approximately 80% of them seen only once. As for this clone: The antigen remains unidentified.

The ends lost 6 bases at V and 6 bases at J; junction bases unmatched: 8. The CDR3 extends over 15 amino acids. Germline V lookup: CDR1 SNHLY, CDR2 FYNNEI. The TCR was taken from a human donor with melanoma. This chain connects TRBV2 to TRBJ2-5, with 12 bases identical to TRBD2. Sequencing was done on a sample of cells from a culture (not recorded whether cultured in vitro). The DNA for the CDR3 is TGTGCCAGCAGCCCGACTAGCGGGGGTGTGAAGACCCAGTACTTC. Amino acid sequence: CASSPTSGGVKTQYF.